The 25 T cell receptor beta chains presented below share a single source sample, sequenced in a study of PD-L1 blockade in urothelial cancer. Sequenced by immunoSEQ multiplex PCR; TCRdb stores in-frame clones only, minus some. The table includes around 110,000 clones, about 89% detected once. The time point denotes: peripheral blood 6 weeks after treatment start. This material consisted of PBMCs, taken around atezolizumab (anti-PD-L1) treatment. All receptors derive from a man aged 55 to 69 with urothelial cancer.

This chain connects TRBV7-2 to TRBJ2-7; possibly TRBD1 for D (5 bases). Germline CDR1 SGHTA, CDR2 FQGNSA. The CDR3 extends over 14 amino acids. V dropped 2 bases and J dropped 0 bases, with 8 bases sitting between them. The CDR3 sequence is CASSLMQGSYEQYF. The CDR3, as DNA: TGTGCCAGCAGCTTAATGCAGGGCTCCTACGAGCAGTACTTC.

The rearrangement links TRBV6-5 to TRBJ1-6, with a tentative D call TRBD1 (5 bases). V lost 8 bases and J lost 7, with 15 bases in between. CDR1 MNHEY and CDR2 SVGAGI come from the germline V gene. This CDR3 is 14 amino acids long. CDR3 amino acids: CASQRTGGNSPLHF. The CDR3 bases are TGTGCCAGCCAAAGAACCGGGGGGAATTCACCCCTCCACTTT.

In this sample, this clone turned up once. V usage is TRBV6-6 and J usage is TRBJ2-5; 9 nucleotides line up with TRBD2. The length of the CDR3 is 16 residues. V lost 3 bases and J lost 4; bases outside the gene matches: 9. Germline assignment: CDR1 MNHNY and CDR2 SVGAGI (reference sequence). The CDR3 here is CASSYRLAGFRETQYF. In DNA, the CDR3 is TGTGCCAGCAGTTATCGTCTAGCGGGATTTCGAGAGACCCAGTACTTC.

The chain links TRBV18 to TRBJ1-5; D possibly corresponds to TRBD1 (5 bases). Germline values: CDR1 KGHSH, CDR2 LQKENI. V was cut by 3 bases and J by 1 base, with 10 bases left in between. The CDR3 totals 15 residues. The CDR3, as DNA: TGTGCCAGCTCACCTAATTCAGGGAGCAATCAGCCCCAGCATTTT. Amino acid sequence: CASSPNSGSNQPQHF.

The chain joins TRBV7-2 to TRBJ2-1; D perhaps matches TRBD2 (5 bases). V lost 2 bases, J lost 8 bases, and 7 bases lay in between. CDR3 size: 12 residues. Germline-derived CDR1 and CDR2 are SGHTA and FQGNSA. CDR3 residues: CASSLMRDEQFF. The CDR3, as DNA: TGTGCCAGCAGCTTAATGAGGGATGAGCAGTTCTTC.

The chain couples TRBV7-9 to TRBJ2-7, with a tentative D call TRBD1 (6 bases). Germline V gene lookup returns CDR1 SEHNR and CDR2 FQNEAQ (reference sequence). This CDR3 region has 14 residues. V was trimmed by 4 bases and J by 3 bases, leaving 13 bases between them. The chain's CDR3 is CASSSGQPGYEQYF. In DNA, the CDR3 is TGTGCCAGCAGCTCCGGACAGCCGGGCTACGAGCAGTACTTC.

This rearrangement joins TRBV4-1 to TRBJ1-1; TRBD1 matches at 8 bases. Germline V CDR1 and CDR2: MGHRA, YSYEKL. With 4 bases clipped from V and 3 bases from J, the junction kept 4 bases outside the gene matches. This CDR3 is built from 14 residues. Here the CDR3 DNA reads TGCGCCAGCAGCCCGACAGGGGATGACACTGAAGCTTTCTTT. Its protein product is CASSPTGDDTEAFF.

The rearrangement uses TRBV19 and TRBJ1-6; 7 bases agree with TRBD1. The CDR3 is made up of 16 amino acids. The V and J ends lost 3 bases and 8 bases, in that order; junction bases with no gene match: 10. CDR1 is LNHDA, CDR2 SQIVND, per germline (reference sequence). The CDR3 DNA is TGTGCCAGTAGTATCGACAGGGACCTTGGCGATTCACCCCTCCACTTT. Its protein product is CASSIDRDLGDSPLHF.

This CDR3 is CASSLRTSGPYEQYF. The CDR3 nucleotides are TGTGCCAGCAGCTTGAGGACTAGCGGTCCCTACGAGCAGTACTTC. The chain couples TRBV11-2 to TRBJ2-7; 10 bases match TRBD2. J was trimmed by 2 bases and V by 3 bases; bases with no gene match: 4. The CDR3 is made up of 15 amino acids. From germline, CDR1 is SGHAT and CDR2 FQNNGV.

Written as DNA, the CDR3 is TGTGCCATCAGTGACCTGGACAGCCAAGGGGGCTACACCTTC. Translated: CAISDLDSQGGYTF. The chain employs TRBV10-3 and TRBJ1-2; D may be TRBD1 (6 bases). Germline CDR1 reads ENHRY; CDR2 reads SYGVKD. This CDR3 region has 14 residues. V was trimmed by 3 bases and J by 8 bases, leaving 16 bases between them.

The chain links TRBV30 to TRBJ2-1, with 7 bases fitting TRBD2. Germline CDR1 is GTSNPN and CDR2 is SVGIG (reference sequence). V gave up 0 bases and J gave up 10 bases; unmatched junction bases: 6. The CDR3 covers 13 residues. CDR3 nucleotides: TGTGCCTGGAGTGTACTGGCGGGAGAGGAGCAGTTCTTC. Its protein is CAWSVLAGEEQFF.

This rearrangement joins TRBV6-5 to TRBJ2-7; possible D gene TRBD2, 5 bases. The germline gives CDR1 MNHEY, CDR2 SVGAGI. The CDR3 is made up of 15 amino acids. V was cut by 0 bases and J by 3 bases, with 12 bases left in between. This chain's CDR3 is CASSYSAGNIYEQYF. CDR3 in DNA: TGTGCCAGCAGTTACTCTGCCGGGAACATCTACGAGCAGTACTTC.

The chain is built from TRBV19 and TRBJ2-4, with D possibly TRBD2 on 5 matching bases. The CDR3 loop spans 19 amino acids. Per the germline V gene, CDR1 is LNHDA and CDR2 is SQIVND (reference sequence). Trimming took 5 bases from V and 4 from J, leaving 27 bases between them. CDR3 in DNA: TGTGCCAGTAGTCCAGACCCGTCGGTGAGGAGTCGACTAAAAAACATTCAGTACTTC. Translating it yields CASSPDPSVRSRLKNIQYF.

The V and J genes are TRBV4-1 and TRBJ1-4, with D uncertain. The CDR3 runs to 13 residues. The germline V gene has CDR1 MGHRA and CDR2 YSYEKL. V gave up 1 base and J gave up 5 bases, with 5 bases separating them. Written as DNA, the CDR3 is TGCGCCAGCAGCCAAGCTGTGAATGAAAAACTGTTTTTT. It yields the protein CASSQAVNEKLFF.

The count of this clone is one. V gene TRBV7-2 combines with J gene TRBJ2-3, with D maybe TRBD2 (6 bases). The germline V gene encodes CDR1 SGHTA and CDR2 FQGNSA. The CDR3 has 14 residues. The V end was cut by 2 bases, the J end by 5 bases, with 11 bases between. CDR3 nucleotides: TGTGCCAGCAGCTTATCGGGGGTCCTAGATACGCAGTATTTT. Its protein is CASSLSGVLDTQYF.

This sequence joins TRBV5-1 and TRBJ2-5; D ambiguous. Germline V gives CDR1 SGHRS, CDR2 YFSETQ. V lost 4 bases, J lost 0 bases, and 4 bases lay in between. The CDR3 covers 12 residues. The CDR3 loop is CASSPNQETQYF. The CDR3, as DNA: TGCGCCAGCAGCCCCAACCAAGAGACCCAGTACTTC.

The CDR3 DNA reads as TGTGCCACCATGGACAGGGCATACGAGCAGTACTTC. This sequence encodes CATMDRAYEQYF. The chain couples TRBV10-3 to TRBJ2-7; 8 bases are shared with TRBD1. The length of the CDR3 is 12 residues. Looked up from germline, CDR1 is ENHRY and CDR2 is SYGVKD. Germline trimming cut 10 bases from V and 4 bases from J; bases unmatched to any gene: 6.

The rearrangement links TRBV2 to TRBJ2-2; TRBD2 matches at 7 bases. The CDR3 totals 13 residues. Germline CDR1 is SNHLY and CDR2 is FYNNEI. V dropped 11 bases and J dropped 5; count of bases not matched to a gene: 8. The CDR3 coding sequence is TGTGCCTTGAGGCGGGAGCGTACCGGGGAGCTGTTTTTT. It translates to CALRRERTGELFF.

In DNA, the CDR3 is TGTGCCAGTAGTACCCGGGGGGCCACCTATGGCTACACCTTC. Its translation: CASSTRGATYGYTF. The genes are TRBV19 and TRBJ1-2; a possible D gene is TRBD1 (6 bases). The germline V and J ends were trimmed by 4 bases and 4 bases, with 13 bases remaining between them. In germline, CDR1 is LNHDA, CDR2 SQIVND (reference sequence). CDR3 size: 14 residues.

The chain uses TRBV6-5 and TRBJ2-7, with TRBD1 identical over 8 bases. The CDR3 covers 14 residues. After removal of 6 bases from V and 2 bases from J, the junction contained 6 bases not matched to a gene. The V gene's germline CDR1 is MNHEY and CDR2 SVGAGI. The chain's CDR3 is CASRGTGAAYEQYF. Written as DNA, the CDR3 is TGTGCCAGCAGGGGGACAGGTGCTGCCTACGAGCAGTACTTC.

V is TRBV7-8 and J is TRBJ1-2; the D gene is possibly TRBD1 (6 bases). Per germline, CDR1 SGHVS and CDR2 FQNEAQ. Trimming pared 5 bases from V and 7 bases from J, leaving 17 bases between. CDR3 length: 14 residues. The CDR3 region is CASSPDRQQVGYTF. DNA of the CDR3: TGTGCCAGCAGCCCGGACAGACAACAGGTTGGCTACACCTTC. Supplemented by reference TRBV7-8 and TRBJ1-2, the full variable domain reads GAGVSQSPRYKVAKRGQDVALRCDPISGHVSLFWYQQALGQGPEFLTYFQNEAQLDKSGLPSDRFFAERPEGSVSTLKIQRTQQEDSAVYLCASSPDRQQVGYTFGSGTRLTVV.

The genes are TRBV11-2 and TRBJ2-1, with TRBD2 identical over 9 bases. The CDR3 has 14 amino acids. J lost 7 bases, V lost 6 bases, and 7 bases had no gene match. CDR1 and CDR2 (germline): SGHAT, FQNNGV. The DNA of the CDR3 is TGTGCCAGCAGAACCCGACTAGCGGTTAATGAGCAGTTCTTC. Protein: CASRTRLAVNEQFF.

The chain has TRBV4-3 and TRBJ2-7, with TRBD2 matching over 11 bases. The CDR3 is 15 residues long. Looked up from germline, CDR1 is LGHNA and CDR2 is YSLEER. The V gene end was trimmed by 3 bases and the J gene end by 2 bases; junction bases not matched to a gene: 3. In DNA form, the CDR3 reads TGCGCCAGCAGCCACAGACTAGCGGGGACCTACGAGCAGTACTTC. This encodes CASSHRLAGTYEQYF.

V is TRBV7-2 and J is TRBJ1-2, with no clear D. Germline V CDR1 and CDR2: SGHTA, FQGNSA. This CDR3 comprises 15 residues. Trimming stripped 5 bases from V and 5 bases from J, with 18 bases between. CDR3 nucleotides: TGTGCCAGCAGCGTGGTTACCGGGTCTGAATATGGCTACACCTTC. Translating gives CASSVVTGSEYGYTF.

This rearrangement joins TRBV4-1 to TRBJ2-1; possibly TRBD1 for D (5 bases). The germline gives CDR1 MGHRA, CDR2 YSYEKL. The CDR3 is made up of 13 amino acids. V lost 4 bases to trimming and J lost 5 bases, with 9 bases between them. CDR3 coding DNA: TGCGCCAGCAGCCCCGTAGGGGACAATGAGCAGTTCTTC. Translating it yields CASSPVGDNEQFF.